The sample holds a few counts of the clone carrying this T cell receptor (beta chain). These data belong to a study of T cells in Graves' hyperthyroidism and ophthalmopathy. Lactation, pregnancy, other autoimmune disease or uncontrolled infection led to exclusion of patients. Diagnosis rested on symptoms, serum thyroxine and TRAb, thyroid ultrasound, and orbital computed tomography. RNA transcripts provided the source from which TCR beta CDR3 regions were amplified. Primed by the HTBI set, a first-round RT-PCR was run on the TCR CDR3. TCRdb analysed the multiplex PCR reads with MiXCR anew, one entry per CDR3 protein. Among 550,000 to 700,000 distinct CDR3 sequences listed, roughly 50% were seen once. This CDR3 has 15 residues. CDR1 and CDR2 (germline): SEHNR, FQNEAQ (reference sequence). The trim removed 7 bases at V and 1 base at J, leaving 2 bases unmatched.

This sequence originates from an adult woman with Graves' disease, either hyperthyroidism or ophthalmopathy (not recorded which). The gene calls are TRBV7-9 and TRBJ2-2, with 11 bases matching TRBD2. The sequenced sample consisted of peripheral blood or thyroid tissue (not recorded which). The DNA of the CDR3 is TGTGCCAGCACTAGCGGGAGGAAGAACACCGGGGAGCTGTTTTTT. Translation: CASTSGRKNTGELFF.